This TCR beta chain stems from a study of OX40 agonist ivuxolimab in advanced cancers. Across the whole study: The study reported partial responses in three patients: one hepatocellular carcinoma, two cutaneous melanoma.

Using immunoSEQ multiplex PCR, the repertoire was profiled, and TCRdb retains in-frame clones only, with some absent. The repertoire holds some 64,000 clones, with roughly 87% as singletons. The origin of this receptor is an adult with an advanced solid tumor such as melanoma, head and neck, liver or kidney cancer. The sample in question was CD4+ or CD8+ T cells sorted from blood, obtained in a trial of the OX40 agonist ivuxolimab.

CDR3 sequence: CASDRGHIHEQFF. CDR3 nucleotides: TGTGCCAGTGACAGGGGGCATATCCATGAGCAGTTCTTC. V usage is TRBV6-1 and J usage is TRBJ2-1, with 10 bases that match TRBD1. V lost 9 bases and J lost 8; bases outside the gene matches: 7. The germline V gene has CDR1 MNHNS and CDR2 SASEGT. The CDR3 sequence is 13 residues long.